The sequence of this T cell receptor (beta chain) was determined in a study of T cells after yellow fever vaccination. TCRdb re-called the 5' RACE reads with MiXCR, one entry per CDR3 protein. The top ten clones hold around an eighth of a sample with 500,000 to 650,000 distinct CDR3 sequences, less than 15% of them seen once. The CDR3 length is 14 residues. Germline assignment: CDR1 SQVTM and CDR2 ANQGSEA. Trimming took 4 bases from V and 5 from J, leaving 14 bases between them. The sequence was obtained from a man aged 30 to 39 who received the YFV17D yellow fever vaccine. Here the sequenced sample was PBMCs, taken on the day of the yellow fever booster vaccination. This sequence joins TRBV29-1 and TRBJ2-2, with D maybe TRBD1 (7 bases). CDR3: CSVGRGQGTGELFF. Here the CDR3 DNA reads TGCAGCGTTGGGAGGGGGCAGGGTACCGGGGAGCTGTTTTTT.